This T cell receptor beta chain is from a study of CD8 T cells in ankylosing spondylitis. Findings and limits, study-wide: CD8+ cells made up the disease-linked clones, which were relatively rare in peripheral blood. Within ankylosing spondylitis blood, a TCR beta motif made up of seven or eight highly homologous variants appeared to be characteristic. From matched ankylosing spondylitis synovial fluid, disease-linked clones were reportedly recovered at significantly enriched levels.

TCRdb reanalysed the 5' RACE reads using MiXCR and keeps one entry per CDR3 protein. In the table there are approximately 540,000 distinct CDR3 sequences, roughly 12% of which are singletons. This clonotype was recorded at least ten times. Its specificity is not known. The sequenced sample consisted of blood, either unsorted or a sorted T cell fraction (not recorded which). The TCR comes from a male donor with ankylosing spondylitis.

This CDR3 is CASSPPGQGSGYTF. CDR3 DNA: TGTGCCAGCAGTCCACCGGGACAGGGGTCTGGCTACACCTTC. V is TRBV4-2 and J is TRBJ1-2; 10 bases are shared with TRBD1. Germline V gene lookup returns CDR1 LGHNA and CDR2 YNFKEQ. This CDR3 contains 14 residues. Trimming took 6 bases from V and 7 from J; bases not matched to a gene: 8.